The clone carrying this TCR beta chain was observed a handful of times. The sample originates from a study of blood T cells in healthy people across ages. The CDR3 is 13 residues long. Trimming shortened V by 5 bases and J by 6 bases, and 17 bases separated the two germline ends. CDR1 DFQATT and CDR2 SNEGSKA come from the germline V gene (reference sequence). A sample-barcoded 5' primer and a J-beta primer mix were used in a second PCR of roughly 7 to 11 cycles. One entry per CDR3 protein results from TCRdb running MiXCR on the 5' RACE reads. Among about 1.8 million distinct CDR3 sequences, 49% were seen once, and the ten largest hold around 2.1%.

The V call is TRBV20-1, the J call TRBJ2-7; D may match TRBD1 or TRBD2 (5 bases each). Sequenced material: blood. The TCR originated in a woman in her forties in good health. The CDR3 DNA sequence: TGCAGTGCTTACACAGGACTCGGGGTCGAGCAGTACTTC. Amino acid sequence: CSAYTGLGVEQYF.